Only a few counts were recorded for the clone carrying this T cell receptor (beta chain). Its specificity is not known. The germline gives CDR1 SQVTM, CDR2 ANQGSEA. V lost 1 base and J lost 2, with 16 bases in between. The CDR3 contains 16 residues. The data derive from a study of T-cell reconstitution after alpha-beta-depleted transplantation in children. General study findings and limits: Some patients' high day-60 TCRbeta diversity was attributed to recipient cells surviving conditioning. After one year, T-cell counts and TCRbeta diversity mostly came from new T cells. Roughly two months post-transplant, alpha-beta T cells reportedly originated from several hundred graft clones that had expanded.

Library preparation (for TCRbeta) was performed with unique molecular identifiers. TCRdb re-called the PCR reads with MiXCR, one entry per CDR3 protein. The table has about 200,000 distinct CDR3 sequences, about a sixth seen once. This sequence was found in a male patient under 10 years old who had a stem cell transplant for acute lymphoblastic leukemia, so the T cells may come from the graft donor. Sequenced here: PBMCs, mostly from graft donor cells, sampled 360 days after TCRalphabeta/CD19-depleted stem cell transplant. The chain employs TRBV29-1 and TRBJ2-3, with D tentatively TRBD1 (6 bases). The CDR3: CSVEGVLDSFTDTQYF. CDR3 coding DNA: TGCAGCGTTGAAGGGGTTTTGGACAGCTTCACAGATACGCAGTATTTT.